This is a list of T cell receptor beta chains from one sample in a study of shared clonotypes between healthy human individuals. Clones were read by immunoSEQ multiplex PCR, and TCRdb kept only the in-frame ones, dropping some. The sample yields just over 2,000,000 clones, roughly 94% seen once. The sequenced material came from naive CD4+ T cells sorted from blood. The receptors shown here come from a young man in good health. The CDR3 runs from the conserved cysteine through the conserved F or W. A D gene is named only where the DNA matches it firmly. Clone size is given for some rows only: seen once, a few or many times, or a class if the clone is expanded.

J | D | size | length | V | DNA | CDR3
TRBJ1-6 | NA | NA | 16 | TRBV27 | TGTGCCAGCAGTTGGGGTGCCAGCCTCTATAATTCACCCCTCCACTTT | CASSWGASLYNSPLHF
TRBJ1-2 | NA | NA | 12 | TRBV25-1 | TGTGCCAGCTGTGAAGGGTGGGGGCTCGTGACCTTC | CASCEGWGLVTF
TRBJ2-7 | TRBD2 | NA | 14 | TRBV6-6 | TGTGCCAGCAGTGGACTAGCGGGGCCCTACGAGCAGTACTTC | CASSGLAGPYEQYF
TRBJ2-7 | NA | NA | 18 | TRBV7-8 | TGTGCCAGCAGCTCCCATAGGGGCCTGCGGGGCGGTATAAACGAGCAGTACTTC | CASSSHRGLRGGINEQYF
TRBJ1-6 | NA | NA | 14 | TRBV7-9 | TGTGCCAGCAGCTTTGGGCAGGGGAATTCACCCCTCCACTTT | CASSFGQGNSPLHF
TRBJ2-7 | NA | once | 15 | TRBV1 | TGCACCAGCAGCCAAGATGACGGCCCTTCCTACGAGCAGTACTTC | CTSSQDDGPSYEQYF
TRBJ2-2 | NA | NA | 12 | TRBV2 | TGTGCCAGCAGGTCGGACAGCGGGGAGCTGTTTTTT | CASRSDSGELFF
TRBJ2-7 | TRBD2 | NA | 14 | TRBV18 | TGTGCCAGCTCAGCCCTAGCGGAAAATTCCGAGCAGTACTTC | CASSALAENSEQYF
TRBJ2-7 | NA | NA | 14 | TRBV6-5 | TGTGCCAGCAGTTCTGGCCTTAGCTCCTACGAGCAGTACTTC | CASSSGLSSYEQYF
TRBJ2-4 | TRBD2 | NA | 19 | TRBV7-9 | TGTGCCAGCAGCTTCTTCAGGACTAGCGGGATGATGGCCAAAAACATTCAGTACTTC | CASSFFRTSGMMAKNIQYF
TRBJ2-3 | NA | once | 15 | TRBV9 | TGTGCCAGCAGCGATCAGCGGAGCCACACAGATACGCAGTATTTT | CASSDQRSHTDTQYF
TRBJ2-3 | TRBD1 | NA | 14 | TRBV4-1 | TGCGCCAGCAGCCTGGGGACAGTTGGAGATACGCAGTATTTT | CASSLGTVGDTQYF
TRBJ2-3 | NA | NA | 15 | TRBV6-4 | TGTGCCAGCAGTGAGGGACTTCGCAACACAGATACGCAGTATTTT | CASSEGLRNTDTQYF
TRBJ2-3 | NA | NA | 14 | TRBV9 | TGTGCCAGCAGCGTGAGGTGGGGTACAGATACGCAGTATTTT | CASSVRWGTDTQYF
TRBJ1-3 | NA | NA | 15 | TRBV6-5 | TGTGCCAGCAGTTACCGACAGCTCTCTGGAAACACCATATATTTT | CASSYRQLSGNTIYF
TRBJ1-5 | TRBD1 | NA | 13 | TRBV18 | TGTGCCAGCTCACAGGACAGGGATCAGCCCCAGCATTTT | CASSQDRDQPQHF
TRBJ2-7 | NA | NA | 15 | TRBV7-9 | TGTGCCAGCATCAGCGGGCGACAGTCGTCTTACGAGCAGTACTTC | CASISGRQSSYEQYF
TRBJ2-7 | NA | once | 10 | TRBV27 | TGTGCCAGCAGTCGGGGAGGTAGGCACTTC | CASSRGGRHF
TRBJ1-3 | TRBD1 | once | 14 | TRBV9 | TGTGCCAGCAGCACCGGGACAGGGGAAAACACCATATATTTT | CASSTGTGENTIYF
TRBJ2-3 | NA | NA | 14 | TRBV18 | TGTGCCAGCCGCGGGGGCCCCAGCACAGATACGCAGTATTTT | CASRGGPSTDTQYF
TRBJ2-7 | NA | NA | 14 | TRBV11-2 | TGTGCCAGCAGCTTAGCCCCTACGGGCTACGAGCAGTACTTC | CASSLAPTGYEQYF
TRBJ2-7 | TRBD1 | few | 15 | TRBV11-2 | TGTGCCAGCAGCTTACTCAGGGGGCCCACCTACGAGCAGTACTTC | CASSLLRGPTYEQYF
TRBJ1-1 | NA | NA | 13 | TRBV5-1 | TGCGCCAGCAGCTTTGAGTTTAACACTGAAGCTTTCTTT | CASSFEFNTEAFF
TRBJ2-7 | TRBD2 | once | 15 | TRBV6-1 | TGTGCCAGCAACCAATTTCAGCGGGAGCCGTACGAGCAGTACTTC | CASNQFQREPYEQYF
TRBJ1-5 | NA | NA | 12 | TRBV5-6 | TGTGCCAGCAGCTTGGCCAATCAGCCCCAGCATTTT | CASSLANQPQHF
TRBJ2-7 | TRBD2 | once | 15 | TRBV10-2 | TGCGCCAGCAGTGATGGGGTAGCGGGTCCCTACGAGCAGTACTTC | CASSDGVAGPYEQYF
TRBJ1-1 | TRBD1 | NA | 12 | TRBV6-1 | TGTGCCAGCAAGGCGGGACAGGGGGGGGCTTTCTTT | CASKAGQGGAFF
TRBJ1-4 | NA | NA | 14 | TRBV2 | TGTGCCAGCAGTGTCGACGTGGGCAGGGAAAAACTGTTTTTT | CASSVDVGREKLFF
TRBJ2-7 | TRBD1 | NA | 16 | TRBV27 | TGTGCCAGCAGTTTCCTCTCTGGGCAGGGGGACTACGAGCAGTACTTC | CASSFLSGQGDYEQYF
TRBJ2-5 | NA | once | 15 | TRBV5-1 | TGCGCCAGCAGCCGGATCGTGGCAGGAGGGGAGACCCAGTACTTC | CASSRIVAGGETQYF
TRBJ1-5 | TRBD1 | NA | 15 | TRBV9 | TGTGCCAGCAGCGTAGGGGACAGGGGGCATCAGCCCCAGCATTTT | CASSVGDRGHQPQHF
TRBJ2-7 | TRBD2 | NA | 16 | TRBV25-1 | TGTGCCAGCTCGACGGGCCTAGCGGGACCCCGAGCAGAGCAGTACTTC | CASSTGLAGPRAEQYF
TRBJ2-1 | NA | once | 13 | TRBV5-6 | TGTGCCACCTCGGGCAGGGTTAGTTATGAGCAGTTCTTC | CATSGRVSYEQFF
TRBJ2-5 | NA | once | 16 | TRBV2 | TGTGCCAGCAGTGAAGCATTCGGGGCGCACCAAGAGACCCAGTACTTC | CASSEAFGAHQETQYF
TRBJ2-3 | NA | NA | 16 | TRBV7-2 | TGTGCCAGCAGCTTATCCGGGCTAGCCTTTAGGGATACGCAGTATTTT | CASSLSGLAFRDTQYF
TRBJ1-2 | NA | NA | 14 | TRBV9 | TGTGCCAGCAGCCCCAACAGGGATGGCTATGGCTACACCTTC | CASSPNRDGYGYTF
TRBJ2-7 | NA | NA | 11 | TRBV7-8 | TGTGCGGGGGCGGGAACCTACGAGCAGTACTTC | CAGAGTYEQYF
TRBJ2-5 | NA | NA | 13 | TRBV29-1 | TGCAGCGTTGATGGGGTAGGGGAAGAGACCCAGTACTTC | CSVDGVGEETQYF
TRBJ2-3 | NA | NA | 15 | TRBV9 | TGTGCCAGCAGCCCTTATCTGGCGGGCCAAGATACGCAGTATTTT | CASSPYLAGQDTQYF
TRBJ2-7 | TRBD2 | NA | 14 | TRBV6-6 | TGTGCCAGCAGTTGGACTAGCGGCTCGTACGAGCAGTACTTC | CASSWTSGSYEQYF
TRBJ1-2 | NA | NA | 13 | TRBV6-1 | TGTGCCAGCAGGGACAGTAGGTGGAATGGCTACACCTTC | CASRDSRWNGYTF
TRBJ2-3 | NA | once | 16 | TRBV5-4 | TGTGCCAGCAGCCCGGGGGGGGACAGGGGCACAGATACGCAGTATTTT | CASSPGGDRGTDTQYF
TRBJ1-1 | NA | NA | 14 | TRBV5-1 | TGCGCCAGCAGTATCTCGGGACGGAACACTGAAGCTTTCTTT | CASSISGRNTEAFF